This T cell receptor beta chain came from a study of patients and donors after allogeneic stem cell transplantation. Via MiXCR, TCRdb re-called the RT-PCR reads, giving one row per CDR3 protein. The sample carries tens of thousands of distinct CDR3 sequences, about 48% recorded once. CDR3 length: 11 amino acids. Trimming cost V 7 bases and J 13 bases, with 16 bases left between them. Germline CDR1 SQVTM, CDR2 ANQGSEA. Sequenced sample: blood, either unsorted or a sorted T cell fraction (not recorded which). This TCR was sampled from a human donor who was either an allogeneic HSCT recipient or a stem cell or donor lymphocyte infusion donor (not recorded which). It is not recorded whose cells these are; they may come from a transplant donor. The chain recombines TRBV29-1 with TRBJ1-4; D is possibly TRBD1 (5 bases). CDR3: CSAGTARGLFF. For the CDR3, the DNA is TGCAGCGCCGGGACTGCCCGGGGACTGTTTTTT. Variable domain in full (rest from reference TRBV29-1 and TRBJ1-4): SAVISQKPSRDICQRGTSLTIQCQVDSQVTMMFWYRQQPGQSLTLIATANQGSEATYESGFVIDKFPISRPNLTFSTLTVSNMSPEDSSIYLCSAGTARGLFFGSGTQLSVL.